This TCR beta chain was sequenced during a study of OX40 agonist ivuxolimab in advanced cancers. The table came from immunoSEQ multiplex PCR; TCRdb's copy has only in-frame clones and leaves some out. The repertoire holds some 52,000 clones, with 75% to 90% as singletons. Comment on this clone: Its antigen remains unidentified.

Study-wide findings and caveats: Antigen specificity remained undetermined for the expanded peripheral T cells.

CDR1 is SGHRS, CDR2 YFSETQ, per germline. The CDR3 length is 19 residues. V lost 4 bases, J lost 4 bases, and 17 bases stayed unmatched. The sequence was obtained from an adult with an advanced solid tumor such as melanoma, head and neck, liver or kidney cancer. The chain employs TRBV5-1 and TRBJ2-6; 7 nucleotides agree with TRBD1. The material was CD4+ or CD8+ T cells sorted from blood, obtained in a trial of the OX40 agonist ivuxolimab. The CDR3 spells CASSTTGSTPKMGANVLTF. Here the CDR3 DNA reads TGCGCCAGCAGCACGACAGGGTCCACCCCAAAGATGGGGGCCAACGTCCTGACTTTC.